This T cell receptor beta chain was recovered during a study of blood T cell repertoires in COVID-19. The CDR3 totals 15 residues. This clone was counted a single time. The data were produced by immunoSEQ multiplex PCR, yet TCRdb's version contains in-frame clones alone and is incomplete. The data hold about 140,000 clones, with about 86% observed a single time. This sequence was found in a woman between 55 and 75 years old with acute or convalescent COVID-19. Sequencing was performed on peripheral blood. The rearrangement uses TRBV1 and TRBJ1-2. TRBV1 has pseudogene status. CDR3 nucleotides: TGCACCAGCAGCCAAGTCGGACTTACTAACTATGGCTACACCTTC. Protein sequence: CTSSQVGLTNYGYTF.